The 21 T cell receptor beta chains below all came from one sample that was sequenced in a study of T cells in localized non-small cell lung cancer. Produced via immunoSEQ multiplex PCR; TCRdb's table is partial and in-frame only. The sample lists more than 10,000 clones; roughly 28% were seen once. The material sequenced was lung tumor tissue, taken before any cancer treatment. The receptors were sampled from a female donor aged 60 or older with stage I lung adenocarcinoma.

The V call is TRBV30, the J call TRBJ1-1, with a tentative D call TRBD1 (5 bases). The germline V and J ends were trimmed by 3 bases and 0 bases, with 17 bases remaining between them. The CDR3 spans 16 residues. From germline, CDR1 is GTSNPN and CDR2 SVGIG (reference sequence). CDR3 sequence: CAWRYGGALVNTEAFF. Written as DNA, the CDR3 is TGTGCCTGGAGGTATGGGGGTGCCCTGGTGAACACTGAAGCTTTCTTT.

The chain links TRBV30 to TRBJ1-2; no reliable D call. CDR3 length: 14 amino acids. V gave up 2 bases and J gave up 5 bases, with 15 bases separating them. Germline V gene data show CDR1 as GTSNPN and CDR2 as SVGIG (reference sequence). This chain's CDR3 is CAWSREAAFYGYTF. The CDR3 DNA sequence: TGTGCCTGGAGTAGGGAGGCAGCCTTTTATGGCTACACCTTC.

In its sample, this clone was seen a few times. This chain connects TRBV6-8 to TRBJ2-1; TRBD1 matches 7 bases. The CDR3 is made up of 13 amino acids. Germline V gene lookup returns CDR1 MNHGY and CDR2 SAAAGT. Trimming cost V 0 bases and J 15 bases; bases outside gene matches: 8. The CDR3 nucleotides are TGTGCCAGCAGTTACTCCAAAAAGGACAGGACGTTCTTC. Encoded protein: CASSYSKKDRTFF.

This clone was detected only once. The chain combines TRBV29-1 with TRBJ1-3; D not resolved. The germline V gene has CDR1 SQVTM and CDR2 ANQGSEA. V lost 7 bases to trimming and J lost 0 bases, with 13 bases between them. This CDR3 comprises 14 residues. CDR3 amino acids: CSASRDNSGNTIYF. The CDR3 bases are TGCAGCGCCTCCCGGGATAACTCTGGAAACACCATATATTTT.

J is TRBJ1-2 and V is TRBV29-1; D may be TRBD1 (5 bases). Germline CDR1 reads SQVTM; CDR2 reads ANQGSEA. Trimming removed 3 bases from V and 4 bases from J, with 9 bases in between. This CDR3 contains 12 residues. The CDR3: CSVDRQIYGYTF. As DNA, the CDR3 is TGCAGCGTTGATAGACAGATCTATGGCTACACCTTC.

The CDR3 DNA is TGTGCCAGTAGCCTCAGACAGGGTCCCTATTACGAGCAGTACTTC. Protein: CASSLRQGPYYEQYF. The rearrangement joins TRBV19 to TRBJ2-7; TRBD1 matches 7 bases. The CDR3 contains 15 residues. Germline V gene lookup returns CDR1 LNHDA and CDR2 SQIVND (reference sequence). J was trimmed by 4 bases and V by 6 bases; bases with no gene match: 12. The variable domain in full, with the rest retrieved from reference TRBV19 and TRBJ2-7, is DGGITQSPKYLFRKEGQNVTLSCEQNLNHDAMYWYRQDPGQGLRLIYYSQIVNDFQKGDIAEGYSVSREKKESFPLTVTSAQKNPTAFYLCASSLRQGPYYEQYFGPGTRLTVT.

The chain is built from TRBV28 and TRBJ1-3, with 7 bases fitting TRBD1. The CDR3 contains 17 residues. The V gene's germline CDR1 is MDHEN and CDR2 SYDVKM. Trimming removed 7 bases from V and 4 bases from J; junction bases left unmatched: 16. The CDR3 sequence: CASTVGGAGGTGNTIYF. CDR3 DNA sequence: TGTGCCAGCACCGTCGGTGGGGCAGGGGGAACCGGAAACACCATATATTTT.

This clone was counted a few times. V and J are TRBV28 and TRBJ2-7; D is uncertain. V was trimmed by 7 bases and J by 4 bases, leaving 14 bases between them. This CDR3 is built from 13 residues. CDR1 is MDHEN, CDR2 SYDVKM, per germline. The CDR3 spells CASTLLDGYEQYF. CDR3 DNA sequence: TGTGCCAGCACCTTACTGGACGGGTACGAGCAGTACTTC.

This clone was observed once. The V call is TRBV18, the J call TRBJ2-1, with TRBD1 identical over 8 bases. CDR1 and CDR2 (germline): KGHSH, LQKENI. The CDR3 spans 15 residues. V dropped 3 bases and J dropped 3; count of bases not matched to a gene: 4. The CDR3 loop is CASSPPTGDYNEQFF. For the CDR3, the DNA is TGTGCCAGCTCACCGCCGACAGGGGACTACAATGAGCAGTTCTTC.

This clone was found a few times. The rearrangement links TRBV9 to TRBJ2-7, with D possibly being TRBD1 (7 bases). Trimming took 0 bases from V and 7 from J, leaving 11 bases between them. CDR1 SGDLS and CDR2 YYNGEE come from the germline V gene. This CDR3 region has 13 residues. The CDR3 reads CASSVEGAGEQYF. In DNA, the CDR3 is TGTGCCAGCAGCGTAGAGGGGGCGGGAGAGCAGTACTTC.

This clone was seen a few times. From the germline J gene comes the end of the CDR3, since the read stops 1 residue before it. The V call is TRBV10-3, the J call TRBJ2-5, with D uncertain. This CDR3 contains 12 residues. Trimming took 0 bases from V and 4 from J, leaving 3 bases between them. Germline values: CDR1 ENHRY, CDR2 SYGVKD. CDR3 protein: CAISESVETQYF. Partial CDR3 DNA: TGTGCCATCAGTGAGTCCGTAGAGACCCAGTAC.

This clone was seen only once. CDR3 region: CSALRILNTEAFF. CDR3 DNA sequence: TGCAGCGCCCTACGGATTTTGAACACTGAAGCTTTCTTT. This rearrangement joins TRBV29-1 to TRBJ1-1; D not resolved. Germline V lookup: CDR1 SQVTM, CDR2 ANQGSEA. The ends were cut back, 7 bases at V and 0 bases at J, with 12 bases in the middle. CDR3 size: 13 residues.

This clone is labeled medium-sized (0.01 to 0.1%). One junction end does not reproduce the germline sequence, and a read error may be involved. The chain combines TRBV6-8 with TRBJ2-5, with 13 bases lining up with TRBD2. CDR1 and CDR2 from the germline V gene are MNHGY and SAAAGT. This CDR3 contains 15 residues. The CDR3 loop reads CAISGLAGDSETQYF. The CDR3 DNA follows: TGTGCCATCAGTGGACTAGCGGGAGACTCGGAGACCCAGTACTTC.

The J gene is TRBJ1-2, the V gene TRBV19; 7 nucleotides line up with TRBD1. CDR1 is LNHDA and CDR2 is SQIVND in the germline V gene (reference sequence). V was clipped by 10 bases and J by 6 bases; unmatched bases: 8. The CDR3 covers 12 residues. In DNA, the CDR3 is TGTGCCACTACCGACAGGGCCGATGGCTACACCTTC. This codes for CATTDRADGYTF.

This chain connects TRBV15 to TRBJ1-2; perhaps TRBD1 as D (6 bases). V was cut by 0 bases and J by 7 bases, with 18 bases left in between. Germline CDR1 and CDR2: LNHNV and YYDKDF (reference sequence). The CDR3 has 16 amino acids. CDR3 region: CATSRDHGGRLSGYTF. CDR3 coding DNA: TGTGCCACCAGCAGAGATCATGGGGGGCGGCTTAGTGGCTACACCTTC.

A note on this clone: The same CDR3 can be traced to other DNA sequences in this sample. The chain carries TRBV11-3 and TRBJ1-1; D is unresolved. CDR1 is SGHNT and CDR2 is YENEEA in the germline V gene. CDR3 length: 14 residues. Trimming cost V 1 base and J 1 base, with 7 bases left between them. As DNA, the CDR3 is TGTGCCAGCAGCTTAGTGGGCGGGAACACTGAAGCTTTCTTT. It yields the protein CASSLVGGNTEAFF.

This chain uses TRBV19 with TRBJ2-4; TRBD1 matches at 8 bases. The ends lost 9 bases at V and 7 bases at J; junction bases unmatched: 11. This CDR3 is built from 14 residues. Germline loops: CDR1 LNHDA, CDR2 SQIVND (reference sequence). The CDR3 spells CASKLDRGENIQYF. Here the CDR3 DNA reads TGTGCCAGCAAACTCGACAGGGGAGAGAACATTCAGTACTTC.

The chain has TRBV12-5 and TRBJ1-2, with TRBD1 matching over 8 bases. Trimming took 0 bases from V and 2 from J; bases not matched to a gene: 5. CDR3 length: 16 amino acids. Germline assignment: CDR1 LGHNT and CDR2 FRNRAP. The CDR3 reads CASGLVQQGANYGYTF. The CDR3 nucleotides are TGTGCTAGTGGTTTGGTACAGCAGGGGGCCAACTATGGCTACACCTTC.

CDR3 sequence (DNA): TGCGCCAGCAGTCTCTCGGGGGCATCTAATGAAAAACTGTTTTTT. Its translation: CASSLSGASNEKLFF. The chain has TRBV10-2 and TRBJ1-4, with D possibly being TRBD1 (6 bases). The V and J ends lost 5 bases and 3 bases respectively, with 13 bases between them. The CDR3 is made up of 15 amino acids. Germline-derived CDR1 and CDR2 are WSHSY and SAAADI.

V usage is TRBV11-3 and J usage is TRBJ1-5, with TRBD1 matching 10 bases. This CDR3 region has 16 residues. The junction had 2 bases not matched to a gene; V was cut back by 3 bases and J by 0 bases. Germline CDR1 is SGHNT and CDR2 is YENEEA. The CDR3 region has the DNA TGTGCCAGCAGCTTGGGGGACAGGGGTAGCAATCAGCCCCAGCATTTT. This encodes CASSLGDRGSNQPQHF.

The chain couples TRBV11-3 to TRBJ1-1; perhaps TRBD1 as D (5 bases). Germline CDR1 reads SGHNT; CDR2 reads YENEEA. The CDR3 runs 14 residues. Trimming cost V 3 bases and J 0 bases, with 8 bases left between them. The CDR3 sequence is CASSLGTVNTEAFF. DNA for the CDR3: TGTGCCAGCAGCTTGGGGACGGTGAACACTGAAGCTTTCTTT.